This TCR beta chain was obtained from a study of blood T cell repertoires in COVID-19. Measured with immunoSEQ multiplex PCR; TCRdb has only the in-frame clones, and not every one. The sample has about 280,000 clones, 75% to 90% seen once. This clone was counted a single time. This CDR3 region has 15 residues. Trimming removed 2 bases from V and 3 bases from J, with 11 bases in between. Germline CDR1 reads SGHTA; CDR2 reads FQGTGA. The receptor comes from a woman between 40 and 55 years old who had recovered from COVID-19. The chain is built from TRBV7-3 and TRBJ2-1, with D perhaps TRBD1 (5 bases). The sequenced material came from peripheral blood. The CDR3 is CASSLGQGLYNEQFF. The CDR3 coding sequence is TGTGCCAGCAGCTTAGGGCAGGGCCTCTACAATGAGCAGTTCTTC.